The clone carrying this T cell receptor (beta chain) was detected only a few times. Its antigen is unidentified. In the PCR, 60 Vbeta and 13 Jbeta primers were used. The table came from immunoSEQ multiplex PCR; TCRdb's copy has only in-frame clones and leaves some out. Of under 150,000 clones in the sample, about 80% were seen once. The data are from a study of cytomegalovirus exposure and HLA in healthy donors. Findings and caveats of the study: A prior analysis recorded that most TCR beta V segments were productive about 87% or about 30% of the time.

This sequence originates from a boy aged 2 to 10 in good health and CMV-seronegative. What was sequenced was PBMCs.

DNA for the CDR3: TGTGCCAGCTCACCGATTTCCGGTGGACTAGCGGGAAAGGTTGAGCAGTACGTC. It is translated as CASSPISGGLAGKVEQYV. This chain connects TRBV18 to TRBJ2-7, with 12 bases aligning to TRBD2. V lost 3 bases to trimming and J lost 7 bases; unmatched junction nucleotides: 16. The CDR3 is 18 amino acids. Germline values: CDR1 KGHSH, CDR2 LQKENI.